The rows below give T cell receptor beta chains drawn from one sample of a study of regulatory T cells in long-lasting Graves disease. Each CDR3 protein is one row after TCRdb ran MiXCR on the multiplex PCR reads. The sample consists of roughly 450,000 distinct CDR3 sequences, less than 25% of them appearing once. Sequences were derived from peripheral blood mononuclear cells (PBMCs), sampled when the disease was refractory, from a patient treated with antithyroid drugs. The origin of the receptors is a female donor with Graves disease. Each CDR3 is given without its conserved first and last residue. A D gene is named only where the DNA matches it firmly. Rows may omit the clone size; those that give it use once, few, many or a size class.

CDR3 length	V gene	D gene	J gene	clone size	CDR3 protein
14	TRBV3-1	TRBD1	TRBJ1-2	few	ASSQGGTGVSYGYT
11	TRBV7-9	NA	TRBJ2-2	few	ASSSDSARELF
12	TRBV6-2/TRBV6-3	NA	TRBJ1-6	many	ASSYVRGYSPLH
13	TRBV19	TRBD2	TRBJ2-3	few	ASSMGLAGGDTQY
12	TRBV20-1	TRBD2	TRBJ2-7	many	SVGRGAFSYEQY
11	TRBV28	NA	TRBJ2-3	NA	ASIGTFTDTQY
13	TRBV28	TRBD1	TRBJ1-1	many	ASSYETGATQGAF
14	TRBV6-5	NA	TRBJ2-4	NA	ASSYGAEGAKNIQY
11	TRBV6-1	NA	TRBJ1-5	few	ASSDRGTKPQH
12	TRBV2	NA	TRBJ2-7	many	ASSPRDFPYEQY
13	TRBV12-3/TRBV12-4	TRBD1	TRBJ1-1	few	ASSYSLGGPLEAF
17	TRBV7-2	TRBD2	TRBJ2-3	NA	ASSLWGRLAGGSTDTQY
10	TRBV7-2	NA	TRBJ2-1	few	ASSLTPNEQF
14	TRBV7-2	NA	TRBJ1-1	NA	ASSLVGSGVNTEAF
13	TRBV6-5	TRBD1	TRBJ2-7	many	ASSYSGTGEREQY
14	TRBV7-9	NA	TRBJ2-5	NA	ASSEGIAEYQETQY
13	TRBV5-4	NA	TRBJ2-5	many	ASSPPGPQGETQY
11	TRBV12-3/TRBV12-4	NA	TRBJ2-5	NA	AGSFLSGETRY
13	TRBV27	NA	TRBJ2-1	many	ASSLWPGVGNEQF
15	TRBV6-5	TRBD1	TRBJ2-7	many	ASSYSGTGDLPYEQY